This TCR beta chain was documented in a study of T-cell memory formation after mild COVID-19. About the research overall: In these data, TCR clusters were largely donor specific.

Study findings and constraints: Memory cells collected pre-infection included some clones that later responded, suggesting cross-reactive memory joined. SARS-CoV-2 specificity of second-wave clones peaking day 37 was unconfirmed.

J gave up 5 bases and V 5 bases, and 12 bases lay outside the gene matches. CDR1 and CDR2 (germline): SGHNT, YYREEE (reference sequence). The CDR3 has 15 amino acids. TCRdb ran MiXCR on the 5' RACE reads and lists one entry per CDR3 protein. The data contain over 70,000 distinct CDR3 sequences, less than 15% of them singletons. With respect to this clonotype: Its antigen is unknown.

Sequenced input: PBMCs or a T cell subset sorted from them (not recorded which). This chain joins TRBV5-4 and TRBJ2-7; the match to TRBD2 covers 8 bases. The origin of this receptor is an adult woman who had mild COVID-19 (a few samples of this study predate the infection). Cell type and time point are not known. The CDR3, as DNA: TGTGCCAGCAGAACTCTCCTAGCGGGCCTTCACGAGCAGTACTTC. This gives the protein CASRTLLAGLHEQYF.